This T cell receptor (beta chain) was captured by sequencing in a study of T cell responses to AZD1222 COVID-19 vaccine. Study-wide results and caveats: All repertoire sampling was performed exclusively after the peak T cell response. Baseline serostatus was positive in only a handful of AZD1222 recipients. Of spike-specific TCRs, nearly half reportedly target regions left unmutated in variants. Donors skewed white British and female; clonal diversity was possibly underestimated.

Germline values: CDR1 LGHDT, CDR2 YNNKEL (reference sequence). V was cut by 0 bases and J by 14 bases, with 12 bases left in between. The CDR3 sequence is 12 residues long. To note about this clone: What it binds is unknown.

Assay: immunoSEQ multiplex PCR; the TCRdb copy retains only in-frame clones and omits some. The sample shows about 140,000 clones, approximately 95% of them seen only once. The receptor was derived from an adult in good health. The source was peripheral blood, collected on day 0 of MenACWY control vaccination. V gene TRBV3-1 (or the pseudogene TRBV3-2) combines with J gene TRBJ2-3; maybe TRBD1 (6 bases). Here the CDR3 DNA reads TGTGCCAGCAGCCAAGACTTGGGGGCTGTGTATTTT. Residues: CASSQDLGAVYF.